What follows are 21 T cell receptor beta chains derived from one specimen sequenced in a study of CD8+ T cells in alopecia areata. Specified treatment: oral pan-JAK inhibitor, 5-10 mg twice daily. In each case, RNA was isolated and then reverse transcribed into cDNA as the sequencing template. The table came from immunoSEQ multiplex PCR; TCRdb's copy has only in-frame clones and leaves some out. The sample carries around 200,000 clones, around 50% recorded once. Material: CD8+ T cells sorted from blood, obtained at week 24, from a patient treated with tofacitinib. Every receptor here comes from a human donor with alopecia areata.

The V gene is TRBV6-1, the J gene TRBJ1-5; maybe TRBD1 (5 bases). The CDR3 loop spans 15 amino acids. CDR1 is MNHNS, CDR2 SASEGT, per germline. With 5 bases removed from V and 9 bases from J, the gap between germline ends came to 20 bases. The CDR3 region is CASSLRGLSMGPQHF. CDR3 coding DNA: TGTGCCAGCAGTTTAAGGGGACTGTCGATGGGGCCCCAGCATTTT.

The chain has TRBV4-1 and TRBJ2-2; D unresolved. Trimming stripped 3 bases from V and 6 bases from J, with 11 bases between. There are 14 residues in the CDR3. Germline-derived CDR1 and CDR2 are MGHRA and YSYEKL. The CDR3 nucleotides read TGCGCCAGCAGCCATACCACCGCCCCCGGGGAGCTGTTTTTT. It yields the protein CASSHTTAPGELFF.

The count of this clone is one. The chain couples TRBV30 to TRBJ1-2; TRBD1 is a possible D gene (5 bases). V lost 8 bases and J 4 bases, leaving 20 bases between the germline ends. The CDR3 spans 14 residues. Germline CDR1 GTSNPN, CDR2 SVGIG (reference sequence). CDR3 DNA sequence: TGTGCCCTGCCTCAGGGTGAAAGGGGCTATGGCTACACCTTC. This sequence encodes CALPQGERGYGYTF.

For the CDR3, the DNA is TGTGCCAGCAGCTTAAGAAGCGGGGGCGTCGACAATGAGCAGTTCTTC. Translation: CASSLRSGGVDNEQFF. This rearrangement joins TRBV7-6 to TRBJ2-1; 8 positions match TRBD2. After removal of 2 bases from V and 5 bases from J, the junction contained 8 bases not matched to a gene. The CDR3 consists of 16 residues. From germline, CDR1 is SGHVS and CDR2 FNYEAQ. The whole variable domain, filled in from reference TRBV7-6 and TRBJ2-1, reads GAGVSQSPRYKVTKRGQDVALRCDPISGHVSLYWYRQALGQGPEFLTYFNYEAQQDKSGLPNDRFSAERPEGSISTLTIQRTEQRDSAMYRCASSLRSGGVDNEQFFGPGTRLTVL.

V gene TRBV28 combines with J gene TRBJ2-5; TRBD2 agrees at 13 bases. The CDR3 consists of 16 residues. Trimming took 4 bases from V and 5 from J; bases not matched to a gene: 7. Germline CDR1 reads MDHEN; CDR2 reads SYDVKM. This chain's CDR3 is CASSSRLAGGRETQYF. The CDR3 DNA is TGTGCCAGCAGTTCCCGACTAGCGGGGGGCCGGGAGACCCAGTACTTC. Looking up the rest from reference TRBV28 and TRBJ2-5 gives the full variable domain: DVKVTQSSRYLVKRTGEKVFLECVQDMDHENMFWYRQDPGLGLRLIYFSYDVKMKEKGDIPEGYSVSREKKERFSLILESASTNQTSMYLCASSSRLAGGRETQYFGPGTRLLVL.

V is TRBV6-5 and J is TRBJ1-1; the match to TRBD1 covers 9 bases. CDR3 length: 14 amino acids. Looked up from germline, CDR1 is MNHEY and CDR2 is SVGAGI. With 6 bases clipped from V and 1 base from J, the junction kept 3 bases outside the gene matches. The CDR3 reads CASRTGGRNTEAFF. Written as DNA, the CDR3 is TGTGCCAGCAGGACAGGGGGGCGGAACACTGAAGCTTTCTTT.

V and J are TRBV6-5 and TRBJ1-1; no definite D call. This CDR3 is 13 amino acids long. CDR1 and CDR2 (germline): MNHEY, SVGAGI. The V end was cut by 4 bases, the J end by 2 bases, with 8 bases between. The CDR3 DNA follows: TGTGCCAGCAGTTTCCACCCCAACACTGAAGCTTTCTTT. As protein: CASSFHPNTEAFF.

CDR3 coding DNA: TGTGCCAGCAGCGAGGGGGGTTCTGAAGCTTTCTTT. It yields the protein CASSEGGSEAFF. The rearrangement uses TRBV11-3 and TRBJ1-1; D might be TRBD1 (6 bases). Trimming removed 5 bases from V and 6 bases from J, with 10 bases in between. Looked up from germline, CDR1 is SGHNT and CDR2 is YENEEA. The CDR3 has 12 amino acids.

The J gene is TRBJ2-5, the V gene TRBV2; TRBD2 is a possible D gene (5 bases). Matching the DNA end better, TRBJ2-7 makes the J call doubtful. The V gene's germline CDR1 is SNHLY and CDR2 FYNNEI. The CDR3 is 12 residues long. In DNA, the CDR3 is TGTGCCAGCAGTGAAGGAGGGTACGAGCAGTACTTC. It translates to CASSEGGYEQYF.

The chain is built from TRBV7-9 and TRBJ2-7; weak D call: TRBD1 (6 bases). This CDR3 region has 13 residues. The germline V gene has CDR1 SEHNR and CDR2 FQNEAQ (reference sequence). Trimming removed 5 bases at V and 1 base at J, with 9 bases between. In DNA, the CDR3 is TGTGCCAGCAGCGCTGACAGGTCCTACGAGCAGTACTTC. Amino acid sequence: CASSADRSYEQYF.

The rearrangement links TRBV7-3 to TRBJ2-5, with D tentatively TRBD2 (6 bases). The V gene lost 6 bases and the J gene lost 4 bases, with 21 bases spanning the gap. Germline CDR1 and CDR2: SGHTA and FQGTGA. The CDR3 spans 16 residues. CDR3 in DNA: TGTGCCAGCAGTCTCGGCCCCCGGAGGGAGGCAGAGACCCAGTACTTC. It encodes CASSLGPRREAETQYF.

In DNA form, the CDR3 reads TGTGCTAGTGGTTTGGTACAAGGGGCCTACACCGGGGAGCTGTTTTTT. Protein: CASGLVQGAYTGELFF. The V and J genes are TRBV12-5 and TRBJ2-2; D is possibly TRBD1 (5 bases). CDR1 is LGHNT and CDR2 is FRNRAP in the germline V gene. The germline V and J ends were trimmed by 0 bases and 3 bases, with 11 bases remaining between them. This CDR3 is 16 amino acids long.

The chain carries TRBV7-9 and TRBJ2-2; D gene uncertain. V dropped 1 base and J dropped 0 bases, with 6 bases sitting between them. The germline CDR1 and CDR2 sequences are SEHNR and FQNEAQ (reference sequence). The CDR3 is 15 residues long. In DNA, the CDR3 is TGTGCCAGCAGCTTAGGCACAGCGAACACCGGGGAGCTGTTTTTT. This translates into CASSLGTANTGELFF. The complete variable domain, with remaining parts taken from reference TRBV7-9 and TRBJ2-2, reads DTGVSQNPRHKITKRGQNVTFRCDPISEHNRLYWYRQTLGQGPEFLTYFQNEAQLEKSRLLSDRFSAERPKGSFSTLEIQRTEQGDSAMYLCASSLGTANTGELFFGEGSRLTVL.

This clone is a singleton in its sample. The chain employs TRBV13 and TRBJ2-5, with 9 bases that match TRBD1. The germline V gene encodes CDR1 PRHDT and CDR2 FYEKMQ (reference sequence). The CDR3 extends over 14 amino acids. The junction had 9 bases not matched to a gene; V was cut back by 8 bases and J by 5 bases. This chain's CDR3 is CASGSTGGVETQYF. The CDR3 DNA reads TGTGCCAGCGGTTCTACAGGGGGCGTGGAGACCCAGTACTTC.

The CDR3 DNA is TGCAGCGTTGAAGGGCGGAACGGACAGGGGTCGAATGAGCAGTTCTTC. It specifies CSVEGRNGQGSNEQFF. The chain uses TRBV29-1 and TRBJ2-1; the match to TRBD1 covers 9 bases. The CDR3 loop spans 16 amino acids. With 1 base clipped from V and 7 bases from J, the junction kept 11 bases outside the gene matches. The germline V gene has CDR1 SQVTM and CDR2 ANQGSEA.

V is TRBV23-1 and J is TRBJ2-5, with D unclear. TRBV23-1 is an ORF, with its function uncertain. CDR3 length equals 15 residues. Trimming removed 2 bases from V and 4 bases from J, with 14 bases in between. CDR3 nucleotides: TGCGCCAGCAGTCAAACCCCTCTGGATACAGAGACCCAGTACTTC. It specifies CASSQTPLDTETQYF.

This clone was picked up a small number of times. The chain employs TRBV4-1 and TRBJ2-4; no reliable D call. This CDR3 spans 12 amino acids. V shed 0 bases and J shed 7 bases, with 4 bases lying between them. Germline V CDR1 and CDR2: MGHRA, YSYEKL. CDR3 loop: CASSQDSNIQYF. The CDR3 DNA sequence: TGCGCCAGCAGCCAAGATTCCAACATTCAGTACTTC.

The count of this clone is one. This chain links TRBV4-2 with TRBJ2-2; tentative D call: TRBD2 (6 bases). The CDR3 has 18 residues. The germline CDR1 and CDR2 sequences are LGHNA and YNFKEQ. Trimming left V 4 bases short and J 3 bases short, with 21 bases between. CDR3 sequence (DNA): TGTGCCAGCAGCCGCCGCTTCCTAGCGTGGGGGGACACCGGGGAGCTGTTTTTT. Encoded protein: CASSRRFLAWGDTGELFF.

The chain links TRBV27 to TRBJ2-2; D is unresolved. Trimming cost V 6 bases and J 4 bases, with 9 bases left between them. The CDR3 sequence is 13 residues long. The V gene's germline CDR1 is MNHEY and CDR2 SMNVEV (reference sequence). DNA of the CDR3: TGTGCCAGCAGGCAGGTTGTCACCGGGGAGCTGTTTTTT. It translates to CASRQVVTGELFF.

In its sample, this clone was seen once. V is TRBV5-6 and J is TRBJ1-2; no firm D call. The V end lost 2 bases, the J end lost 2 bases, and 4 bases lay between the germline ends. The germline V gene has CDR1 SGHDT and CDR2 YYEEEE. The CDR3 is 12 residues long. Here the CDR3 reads CASSFGNYGYTF. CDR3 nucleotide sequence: TGTGCCAGCAGCTTCGGAAACTATGGCTACACCTTC. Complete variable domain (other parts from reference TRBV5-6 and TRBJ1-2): DAGVTQSPTHLIKTRGQQVTLRCSPKSGHDTVSWYQQALGQGPQFIFQYYEEEERQRGNFPDRFSGHQFPNYSSELNVNALLLGDSALYLCASSFGNYGYTFGSGTRLTVV.

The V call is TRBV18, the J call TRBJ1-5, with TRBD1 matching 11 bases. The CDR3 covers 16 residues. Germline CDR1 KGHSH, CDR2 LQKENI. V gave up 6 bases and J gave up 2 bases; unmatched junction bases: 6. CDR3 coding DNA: TGTGCCAGCTCCCCGGGACAGGGGGTGGGCAATCAGCCCCAGCATTTT. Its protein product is CASSPGQGVGNQPQHF.